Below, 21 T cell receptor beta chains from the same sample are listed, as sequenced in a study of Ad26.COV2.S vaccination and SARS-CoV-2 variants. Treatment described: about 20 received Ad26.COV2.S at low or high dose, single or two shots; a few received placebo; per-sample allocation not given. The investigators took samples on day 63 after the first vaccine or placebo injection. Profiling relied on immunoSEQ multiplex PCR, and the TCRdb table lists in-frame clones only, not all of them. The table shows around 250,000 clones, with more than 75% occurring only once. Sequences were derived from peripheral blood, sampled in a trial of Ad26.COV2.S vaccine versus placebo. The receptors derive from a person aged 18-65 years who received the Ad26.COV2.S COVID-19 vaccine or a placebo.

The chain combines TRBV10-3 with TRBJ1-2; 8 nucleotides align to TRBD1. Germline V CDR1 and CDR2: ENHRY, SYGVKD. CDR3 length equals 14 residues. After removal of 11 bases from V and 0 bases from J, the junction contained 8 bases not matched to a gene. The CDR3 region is CAAEGQGANYGYTF. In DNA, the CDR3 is TGTGCCGCGGAAGGACAGGGTGCTAACTATGGCTACACCTTC.

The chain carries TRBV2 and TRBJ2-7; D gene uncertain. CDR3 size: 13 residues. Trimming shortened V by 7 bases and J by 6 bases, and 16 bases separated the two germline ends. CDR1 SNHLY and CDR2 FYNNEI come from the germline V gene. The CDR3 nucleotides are TGTGCCAGCACTGTCGGACGGGCACGCGAGCAGTACTTC. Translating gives CASTVGRAREQYF.

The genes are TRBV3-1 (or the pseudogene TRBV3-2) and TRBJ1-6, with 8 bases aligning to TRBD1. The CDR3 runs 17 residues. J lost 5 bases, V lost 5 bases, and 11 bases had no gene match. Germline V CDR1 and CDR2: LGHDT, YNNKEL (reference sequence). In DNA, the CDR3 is TGTGCCAGCAGCGTTACTGGACAGGGAGGCAATAATTCACCCCTCCACTTT. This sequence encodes CASSVTGQGGNNSPLHF.

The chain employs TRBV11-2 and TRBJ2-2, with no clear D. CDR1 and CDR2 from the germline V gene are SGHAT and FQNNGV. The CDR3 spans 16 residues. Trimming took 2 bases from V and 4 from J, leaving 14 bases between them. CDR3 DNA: TGTGCCAGCAGCTTACCTTCCGGCAGCCTCACCGGGGAGCTGTTTTTT. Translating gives CASSLPSGSLTGELFF.

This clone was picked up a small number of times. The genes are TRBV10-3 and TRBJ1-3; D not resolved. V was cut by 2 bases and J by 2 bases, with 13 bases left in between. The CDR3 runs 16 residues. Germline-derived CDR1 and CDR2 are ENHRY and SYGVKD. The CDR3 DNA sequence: TGTGCCATCAGTGAGAACCGCGGCGGGGCTGGAAACACCATATATTTT. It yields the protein CAISENRGGAGNTIYF.

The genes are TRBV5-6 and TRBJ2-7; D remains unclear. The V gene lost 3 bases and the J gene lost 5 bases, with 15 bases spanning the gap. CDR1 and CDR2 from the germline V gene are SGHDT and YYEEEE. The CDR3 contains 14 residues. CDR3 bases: TGTGCCAGCAGCTATCAGGACCGAAACCACGAGCAGTACTTC. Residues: CASSYQDRNHEQYF.

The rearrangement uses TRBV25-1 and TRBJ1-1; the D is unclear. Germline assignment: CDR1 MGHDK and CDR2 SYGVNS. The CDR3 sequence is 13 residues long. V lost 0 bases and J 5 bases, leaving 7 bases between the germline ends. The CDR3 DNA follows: TGTGCCAGCAGTGAATACCGGGGTACTGAAGCTTTCTTT. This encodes CASSEYRGTEAFF.

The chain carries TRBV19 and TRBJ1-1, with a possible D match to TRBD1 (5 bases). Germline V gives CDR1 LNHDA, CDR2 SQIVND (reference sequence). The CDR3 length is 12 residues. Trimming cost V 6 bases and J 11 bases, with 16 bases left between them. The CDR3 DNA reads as TGTGCCAGTAGCCTTCCGGGACCGTGGGCTTTCTTT. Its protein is CASSLPGPWAFF.

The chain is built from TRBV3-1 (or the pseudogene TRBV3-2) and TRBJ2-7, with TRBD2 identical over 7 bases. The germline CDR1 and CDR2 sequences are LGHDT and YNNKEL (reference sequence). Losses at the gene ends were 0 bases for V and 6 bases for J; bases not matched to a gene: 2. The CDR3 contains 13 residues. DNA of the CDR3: TGTGCCAGCAGCCAAGAACCTAGCGGCGAGCAGTACTTC. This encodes CASSQEPSGEQYF.

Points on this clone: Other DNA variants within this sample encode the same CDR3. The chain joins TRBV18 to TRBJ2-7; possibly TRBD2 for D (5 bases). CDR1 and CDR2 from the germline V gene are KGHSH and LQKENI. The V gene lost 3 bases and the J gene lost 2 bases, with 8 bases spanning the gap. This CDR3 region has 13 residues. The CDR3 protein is CASSPDGTYEQYF. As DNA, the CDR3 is TGTGCCAGCTCACCCGACGGGACCTACGAGCAGTACTTC.

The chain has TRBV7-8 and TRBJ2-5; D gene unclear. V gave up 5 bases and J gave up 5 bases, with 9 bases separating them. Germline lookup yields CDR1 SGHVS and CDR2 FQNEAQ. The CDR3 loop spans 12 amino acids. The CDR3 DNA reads TGTGCCAGCAGCCCTAATCGGGAGACCCAGTACTTC. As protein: CASSPNRETQYF. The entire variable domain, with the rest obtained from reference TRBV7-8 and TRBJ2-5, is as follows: GAGVSQSPRYKVAKRGQDVALRCDPISGHVSLFWYQQALGQGPEFLTYFQNEAQLDKSGLPSDRFFAERPEGSVSTLKIQRTQQEDSAVYLCASSPNRETQYFGPGTRLLVL.

The CDR3 bases are TGTGCCAGCTCCCTCACAAGGAGGGGTACGCAGTATTTT. This encodes CASSLTRRGTQYF. The rearrangement links TRBV11-2 to TRBJ2-3; possibly TRBD2 for D (6 bases). CDR1 and CDR2 from the germline V gene are SGHAT and FQNNGV. With 8 bases removed from V and 8 bases from J, the gap between germline ends came to 17 bases. The CDR3 runs 13 residues.

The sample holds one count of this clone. The CDR3 DNA reads as TGTGCCAGCAGCATGGGACAGTACGAGCAGTACTTC. Amino acid sequence: CASSMGQYEQYF. The V and J genes are TRBV11-2 and TRBJ2-7; TRBD1 aligns across 7 bases. Germline assignment: CDR1 SGHAT and CDR2 FQNNGV. J lost 4 bases, V lost 5 bases, and 2 bases had no gene match. The length of the CDR3 is 12 residues. The full variable domain, in which reference TRBV11-2 and TRBJ2-7 provide the parts outside the CDR3, is EAGVAQSPRYKIIEKRQSVAFWCNPISGHATLYWYQQILGQGPKLLIQFQNNGVVDDSQLPKDRFSAERLKGVDSTLKIQPAKLEDSAVYLCASSMGQYEQYFGPGTRLTVT.

As DNA, the CDR3 is TGTGCCAGCCTGGAGAATTCTAACTATGGCTACACCTTC. Translating it yields CASLENSNYGYTF. J is TRBJ1-2 and V is TRBV5-4; no reliable D call. CDR3 length: 13 amino acids. V shed 7 bases and J shed 0 bases, with 10 bases lying between them. Germline CDR1 is SGHNT and CDR2 is YYREEE (reference sequence).

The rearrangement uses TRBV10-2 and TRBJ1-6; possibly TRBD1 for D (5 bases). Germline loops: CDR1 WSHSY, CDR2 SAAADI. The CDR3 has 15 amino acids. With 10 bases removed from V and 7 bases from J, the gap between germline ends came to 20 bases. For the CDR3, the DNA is TGCGCCACCTCCAGTCTTGAGAACAGGAATTCACCCCTCCACTTT. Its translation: CATSSLENRNSPLHF.

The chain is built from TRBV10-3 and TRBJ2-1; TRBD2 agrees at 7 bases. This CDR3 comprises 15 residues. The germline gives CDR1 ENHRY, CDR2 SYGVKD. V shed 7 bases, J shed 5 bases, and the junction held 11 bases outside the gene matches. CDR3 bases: TGTGCCATCACTACCGGCGGGAGAGCCGACAATGAGCAGTTCTTC. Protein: CAITTGGRADNEQFF.

CDR3 coding DNA: TGTGCCAGCAGCTTGGGCGCCGGGACAGGGAAAACCTACGAGCAGTACTTC. This translates into CASSLGAGTGKTYEQYF. The gene calls are TRBV5-4 and TRBJ2-7, with TRBD1 identical over 9 bases. Germline values: CDR1 SGHNT, CDR2 YYREEE (reference sequence). The CDR3 has 17 residues. Trimming took 0 bases from V and 2 from J; bases not matched to a gene: 9.

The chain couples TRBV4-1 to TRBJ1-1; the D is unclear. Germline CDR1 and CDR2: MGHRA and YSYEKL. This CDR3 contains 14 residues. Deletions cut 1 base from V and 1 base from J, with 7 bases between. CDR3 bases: TGCGCCAGCAGCCAAGGAGCCAAGAACACTGAAGCTTTCTTT. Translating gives CASSQGAKNTEAFF.

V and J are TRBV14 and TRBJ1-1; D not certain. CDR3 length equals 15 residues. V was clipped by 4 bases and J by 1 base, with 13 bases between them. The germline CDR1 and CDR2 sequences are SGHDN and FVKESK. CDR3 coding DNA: TGTGCCAGCAGCCCCCGTGGGATACCGAACACTGAAGCTTTCTTT. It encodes CASSPRGIPNTEAFF.

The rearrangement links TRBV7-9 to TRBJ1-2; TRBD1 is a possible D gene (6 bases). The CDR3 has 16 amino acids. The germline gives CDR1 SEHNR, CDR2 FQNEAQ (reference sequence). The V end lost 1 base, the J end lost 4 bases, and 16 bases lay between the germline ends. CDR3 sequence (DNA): TGTGCCAGCAGCTTAGGAGCCTCAGGGGACGGCTATGGCTACACCTTC. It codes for CASSLGASGDGYGYTF.

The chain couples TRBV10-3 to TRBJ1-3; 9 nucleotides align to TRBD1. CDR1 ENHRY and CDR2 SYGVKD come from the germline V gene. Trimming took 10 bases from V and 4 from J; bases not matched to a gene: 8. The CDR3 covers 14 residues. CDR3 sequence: CATRTGEAGNTIYF. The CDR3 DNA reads TGTGCCACACGGACAGGGGAGGCGGGAAACACCATATATTTT.